One and the same sample provided the 28 T cell receptor beta chains below, sequenced in a study of blood T cell repertoires in COVID-19. TCRdb's table, derived via immunoSEQ multiplex PCR, lists solely in-frame clones and lacks some. The sample has about 20,000 clones; 79% are singletons. Material for sequencing was peripheral blood. The receptor set was obtained from a man older than 75 with acute or convalescent COVID-19.

This clone has just one count. V and J are TRBV11-2 and TRBJ2-5; D perhaps matches TRBD1 (5 bases). The CDR3 length is 13 residues. Per germline, CDR1 SGHAT and CDR2 FQNNGV. V was shortened by 5 bases and J by 5 bases, with 12 bases between the two germline ends. CDR3 protein: CASSLPKGETQYF. CDR3 nucleotides: TGTGCCAGCAGCCTACCGAAGGGGGAGACCCAGTACTTC.

The chain joins TRBV20-1 to TRBJ2-2; 8 bases agree with TRBD2. With V trimmed by 6 bases and J by 9 bases, 15 bases remained unmatched. The germline V gene encodes CDR1 DFQATT and CDR2 SNEGSKA (reference sequence). The CDR3 totals 15 residues. The DNA for the CDR3 is TGCAGTGCGAGTAAAGTGGCGGGAGGTCGCAGGGAGCTGTTTTTT. Translated, it gives CSASKVAGGRRELFF.

The CDR3 DNA follows: TGTGCCAGCAGCCTCCCGGGCGGGGAGCTGTTTTTT. It encodes CASSLPGGELFF. The rearrangement joins TRBV7-2 to TRBJ2-2, with D hard to call. V lost 5 bases and J lost 7, with 8 bases in between. CDR3 length equals 12 residues. Germline CDR1 and CDR2: SGHTA and FQGNSA.

The chain joins TRBV25-1 to TRBJ2-2; perhaps TRBD2 as D (5 bases). The CDR3 has 12 residues. Germline V gene data show CDR1 as MGHDK and CDR2 as SYGVNS. V was trimmed by 10 bases and J by 2 bases, leaving 8 bases between them. The CDR3 nucleotides read TGTGCCACCGGAGGTAACACCGGGGAGCTGTTTTTT. Its translation: CATGGNTGELFF.

The chain has TRBV25-1 and TRBJ1-2; 7 bases fit TRBD1. The germline gives CDR1 MGHDK, CDR2 SYGVNS. The ends lost 8 bases at V and 8 bases at J; junction bases unmatched: 5. This CDR3 is 11 amino acids long. This CDR3 is CASDYRGGYTF. Here the CDR3 DNA reads TGTGCCAGCGATTACAGGGGAGGCTACACCTTC.

The genes are TRBV7-9 and TRBJ1-1; 9 bases match TRBD1. Germline lookup yields CDR1 SEHNR and CDR2 FQNEAQ (reference sequence). With 4 bases clipped from V and 12 bases from J, the junction kept 15 bases outside the gene matches. This CDR3 is built from 15 residues. The CDR3: CASSSPGQGGFGSFF. In DNA, the CDR3 is TGTGCCAGCAGCTCACCGGGACAGGGAGGTTTTGGGTCTTTCTTT.

J is TRBJ1-1 and V is TRBV2; D perhaps matches TRBD1 (5 bases). This CDR3 spans 15 amino acids. Germline CDR1 is SNHLY and CDR2 is FYNNEI. V was pared by 2 bases and J by 3 bases, with 13 bases between. The CDR3 loop reads CASSEWGETDTEAFF. The CDR3 DNA sequence: TGTGCCAGCAGTGAATGGGGCGAAACAGACACTGAAGCTTTCTTT.

The chain joins TRBV11-2 to TRBJ2-1; D uncertain. CDR1 and CDR2 from the germline V gene are SGHAT and FQNNGV. With 4 bases removed from V and 6 bases from J, the gap between germline ends came to 13 bases. The CDR3 has 14 residues. Written as DNA, the CDR3 is TGTGCCAGCAGCTCCACCGAACTAAGCAATGAGCAGTTCTTC. This gives the protein CASSSTELSNEQFF.

This chain links TRBV6-5 with TRBJ1-6, with unresolved D. V lost 6 bases and J lost 5, with 8 bases in between. This CDR3 has 13 residues. CDR1 is MNHEY and CDR2 is SVGAGI in the germline V gene. The CDR3 protein is CASSWANNSPLHF. The DNA for the CDR3 is TGTGCCAGCAGCTGGGCCAATAATTCACCCCTCCACTTT.

This chain links TRBV3-1 (or the pseudogene TRBV3-2) with TRBJ1-6; D perhaps matches TRBD1 (6 bases). The germline V and J ends were trimmed by 6 bases and 13 bases, with 16 bases remaining between them. The germline V gene encodes CDR1 LGHDT and CDR2 YNNKEL (reference sequence). The CDR3 is made up of 13 amino acids. Written as DNA, the CDR3 is TGTGCCAGCAGGCACAGGGTGGGAGATCCCCTCCACTTT. Protein product: CASRHRVGDPLHF.

This chain connects TRBV29-1 to TRBJ2-5, with no clear D. The V end was cut by 1 base, the J end by 0 bases, with 6 bases between. Germline V gene lookup returns CDR1 SQVTM and CDR2 ANQGSEA. This CDR3 is 13 amino acids long. CDR3: CSVEGPNQETQYF. DNA for the CDR3: TGCAGCGTTGAAGGTCCAAACCAAGAGACCCAGTACTTC.

V is TRBV11-2 and J is TRBJ2-1; 8 nucleotides line up with TRBD2. CDR3 length: 17 residues. Looked up from germline, CDR1 is SGHAT and CDR2 is FQNNGV. V was pared by 2 bases and J by 5 bases, with 11 bases of the junction left unmatched. The DNA of the CDR3 is TGTGCCAGCAGCTTATCTGGGGGGACTAGGCCGCACAATGAGCAGTTCTTC. Its translation: CASSLSGGTRPHNEQFF. Looking up the rest from reference TRBV11-2 and TRBJ2-1 gives the full variable domain: EAGVAQSPRYKIIEKRQSVAFWCNPISGHATLYWYQQILGQGPKLLIQFQNNGVVDDSQLPKDRFSAERLKGVDSTLKIQPAKLEDSAVYLCASSLSGGTRPHNEQFFGPGTRLTVL.

This clone was detected only a few times. The V call is TRBV4-2, the J call TRBJ2-2; tentatively, D is TRBD2 (5 bases). CDR1 and CDR2 (germline): LGHNA, YNFKEQ. CDR3 length: 17 amino acids. Between the trimmed V and J ends, which lost 4 bases and 6 bases, there was a span of 21 bases. In nucleotides, the CDR3 is TGTGCCAGCAGCCCCTCCCTGATCCGGGGTATCCCCGGGGAGCTGTTTTTT. This sequence encodes CASSPSLIRGIPGELFF.

The V gene is TRBV7-9, the J gene TRBJ2-5; TRBD2 agrees at 7 bases. Germline CDR1 is SEHNR and CDR2 is FQNEAQ (reference sequence). Trimming took 6 bases from V and 1 from J; bases not matched to a gene: 14. This CDR3 region has 17 residues. CDR3 region: CASRPLREAGIQETQYF. CDR3 nucleotides: TGTGCCAGCAGACCCCTTCGGGAGGCTGGGATCCAAGAGACCCAGTACTTC.

The chain couples TRBV20-1 to TRBJ2-1, with TRBD2 matching over 8 bases. V lost 3 bases to trimming and J lost 12 bases; unmatched junction nucleotides: 10. Germline V CDR1 and CDR2: DFQATT, SNEGSKA (reference sequence). This CDR3 is 13 amino acids long. The CDR3 loop is CSASNREGQGQFF. For the CDR3, the DNA is TGCAGTGCTAGTAACCGGGAGGGCCAGGGGCAGTTCTTC.

The chain recombines TRBV20-1 with TRBJ1-1; D call uncertain. CDR1 DFQATT and CDR2 SNEGSKA come from the germline V gene (reference sequence). V lost 3 bases and J lost 4, with 9 bases in between. This CDR3 comprises 12 residues. The CDR3: CSASHPGTEAFF. CDR3 in DNA: TGCAGTGCTAGTCACCCGGGCACTGAAGCTTTCTTT.

The CDR3 region is CASSASDRTADTQYF. In nucleotides, the CDR3 is TGTGCCAGCAGCGCGTCTGACAGGACTGCAGATACGCAGTATTTT. The chain is built from TRBV9 and TRBJ2-3, with a tentative D call TRBD1 (6 bases). V lost 3 bases to trimming and J lost 4 bases, with 15 bases between them. The CDR3 has 15 amino acids. Looked up from germline, CDR1 is SGDLS and CDR2 is YYNGEE. Full variable domain (outside the CDR3, taken from reference TRBV9 and TRBJ2-3): DSGVTQTPKHLITATGQRVTLRCSPRSGDLSVYWYQQSLDQGLQFLIQYYNGEERAKGNILERFSAQQFPDLHSELNLSSLELGDSALYFCASSASDRTADTQYFGPGTRLTVL.

This clone was counted between two and nine times. The chain recombines TRBV5-4 with TRBJ2-1; no definite D call. The CDR3 is 12 residues long. The germline V gene encodes CDR1 SGHNT and CDR2 YYREEE (reference sequence). V was pared by 0 bases and J by 7 bases, with 5 bases between. Here the CDR3 reads CASSLATNEQFF. DNA of the CDR3: TGTGCCAGCAGCTTGGCTACGAATGAGCAGTTCTTC.

The J gene is TRBJ2-2, the V gene TRBV20-1, with 7 bases matching TRBD1. The CDR3 runs 15 residues. V lost 5 bases to trimming and J lost 4 bases; unmatched junction nucleotides: 10. Germline V CDR1 and CDR2: DFQATT, SNEGSKA (reference sequence). The CDR3 protein is CSAGETGSVTGELFF. The CDR3 DNA sequence: TGCAGTGCTGGTGAGACAGGGTCGGTCACCGGGGAGCTGTTTTTT.

This clone was seen a few times. This chain links TRBV5-4 with TRBJ2-1; 14 bases line up with TRBD2. CDR1 and CDR2 from the germline V gene are SGHNT and YYREEE (reference sequence). There are 20 residues in the CDR3. The V and J ends lost 3 bases and 3 bases, in that order; junction bases with no gene match: 14. Here the CDR3 DNA reads TGTGCCAGCAGCTCGAAAGAGGCCGGGACTAGCGGGGGAGTCTACAATGAGCAGTTCTTC. It yields the protein CASSSKEAGTSGGVYNEQFF.

The chain is built from TRBV6-6 and TRBJ1-1; D is undetermined. Germline V lookup: CDR1 MNHNY, CDR2 SVGAGI (reference sequence). V shed 5 bases and J shed 4 bases, with 8 bases lying between them. This CDR3 has 12 amino acids. CDR3 amino acids: CASSGEGTEAFF. DNA of the CDR3: TGTGCCAGCAGTGGGGAGGGCACTGAAGCTTTCTTT.

This chain links TRBV29-1 with TRBJ1-4; the match to TRBD1 covers 9 bases. The germline CDR1 and CDR2 sequences are SQVTM and ANQGSEA. After removal of 1 base from V and 0 bases from J, the junction contained 6 bases not matched to a gene. There are 17 residues in the CDR3. CDR3: CSVEVGTGLATNEKLFF. The CDR3 DNA reads TGCAGCGTTGAAGTAGGGACAGGGCTTGCAACTAATGAAAAACTGTTTTTT. Filled out from reference TRBV29-1 and TRBJ1-4, the complete variable domain reads SAVISQKPSRDICQRGTSLTIQCQVDSQVTMMFWYRQQPGQSLTLIATANQGSEATYESGFVIDKFPISRPNLTFSTLTVSNMSPEDSSIYLCSVEVGTGLATNEKLFFGSGTQLSVL.

The chain carries TRBV18 and TRBJ1-1, with 8 bases lining up with TRBD1. Trimming removed 2 bases from V and 5 bases from J; junction bases left unmatched: 7. From germline, CDR1 is KGHSH and CDR2 LQKENI. The CDR3 contains 15 residues. CDR3 loop: CASSPARTGRTEAFF. The CDR3 DNA is TGTGCCAGCTCACCAGCTAGGACAGGGAGGACTGAAGCTTTCTTT.

The gene calls are TRBV6-5 and TRBJ2-1; D might be TRBD1 (6 bases). Germline CDR1 MNHEY, CDR2 SVGAGI. The CDR3 covers 15 residues. The V end lost 6 bases, the J end lost 0 bases, and 12 bases lay between the germline ends. Here the CDR3 DNA reads TGTGCCAGCAGAACCAGAGGGGGCTCCTACAATGAGCAGTTCTTC. It specifies CASRTRGGSYNEQFF.

The chain is built from TRBV5-1 and TRBJ2-1, with TRBD2 as a possible D gene (6 bases). The ends were cut back, 4 bases at V and 7 bases at J, with 15 bases in the middle. The germline V gene encodes CDR1 SGHRS and CDR2 YFSETQ. This CDR3 is built from 14 residues. The DNA of the CDR3 is TGCGCCAGCAGCGCCGGACCGCGGGGTAATGAGCAGTTCTTC. This translates into CASSAGPRGNEQFF.

V is TRBV28 and J is TRBJ2-5, with TRBD2 as a possible D gene (6 bases). The germline V gene encodes CDR1 MDHEN and CDR2 SYDVKM. The ends were cut back, 6 bases at V and 2 bases at J, with 19 bases in the middle. The CDR3 is 16 residues long. In DNA, the CDR3 is TGTGCCAGCAGCCACCCCCGGGGGAGTAGTCAAGAGACCCAGTACTTC. This codes for CASSHPRGSSQETQYF.

V and J are TRBV7-8 and TRBJ2-1, with TRBD2 matching over 7 bases. V lost 3 bases to trimming and J lost 9 bases; unmatched junction nucleotides: 5. CDR3 length: 13 residues. From germline, CDR1 is SGHVS and CDR2 FQNEAQ. The CDR3 spells CASSLAGLFEQFF. The CDR3 nucleotides are TGTGCCAGCAGCTTGGCGGGACTATTTGAGCAGTTCTTC. Full variable domain (outside the CDR3, taken from reference TRBV7-8 and TRBJ2-1): GAGVSQSPRYKVAKRGQDVALRCDPISGHVSLFWYQQALGQGPEFLTYFQNEAQLDKSGLPSDRFFAERPEGSVSTLKIQRTQQEDSAVYLCASSLAGLFEQFFGPGTRLTVL.

The rearrangement links TRBV18 to TRBJ2-1; tentative D call: TRBD2 (6 bases). The V gene lost 6 bases and the J gene lost 1 base, with 13 bases spanning the gap. The germline gives CDR1 KGHSH, CDR2 LQKENI. The CDR3 consists of 15 residues. CDR3 sequence: CASSLAGGSYNEQFF. CDR3 in DNA: TGTGCCAGCTCCCTGGCTGGGGGGTCCTACAATGAGCAGTTCTTC.